The sample holds many counts of the clone carrying this TCR beta chain. What it binds is unknown. RNA transcripts provided the source from which TCR beta CDR3 regions were amplified. First-round RT-PCR with HTBI primers amplified the TCR CDR3 region. TCRdb fed the multiplex PCR reads into MiXCR, producing one record per CDR3 protein. The table lists about 500,000 distinct CDR3 sequences, roughly an eighth of them singletons. No ophthalmopathy progression within 18 months constituted stable Graves' hyperthyroidism. Uncontrolled infections, other autoimmune diseases, pregnancy or lactation led to exclusion of patients. Cells are PBMCs isolated from around 9.4 ml of fresh blood. The sample comes from a study of T cells in Graves' hyperthyroidism and ophthalmopathy. Study-wide points: The majority of expanded thyroid clonotypes above 0.001 also appeared in blood.

This CDR3 spans 15 amino acids. Germline V gene lookup returns CDR1 SNHLY and CDR2 FYNNEI. V lost 6 bases to trimming and J lost 4 bases, with 18 bases between them. The clonotype comes from a woman aged 18-29 years with Graves' hyperthyroidism. The genes are TRBV2 and TRBJ1-1; possible D gene TRBD1, 6 bases. Sequencing used blood. The DNA of the CDR3 is TGTGCCAGCAGAGCCGACCCCGGAGGGGGCACTGAAGCTTTCTTT. As protein: CASRADPGGGTEAFF.